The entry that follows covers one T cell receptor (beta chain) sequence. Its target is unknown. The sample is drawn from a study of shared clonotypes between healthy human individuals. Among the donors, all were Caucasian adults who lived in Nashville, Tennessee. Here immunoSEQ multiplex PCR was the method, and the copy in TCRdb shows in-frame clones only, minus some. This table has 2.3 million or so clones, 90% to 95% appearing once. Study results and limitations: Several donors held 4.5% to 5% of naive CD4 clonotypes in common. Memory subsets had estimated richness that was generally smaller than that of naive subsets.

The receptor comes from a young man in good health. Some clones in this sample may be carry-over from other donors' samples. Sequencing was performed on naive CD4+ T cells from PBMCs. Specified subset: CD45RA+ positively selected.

CDR3 DNA sequence: TGTGCCAGCAGACAAAACCGGGTCTACGAGCAGTACTTC. Translation gives CASRQNRVYEQYF. The V call is TRBV28, the J call TRBJ2-7; D unclear. Germline V gives CDR1 MDHEN, CDR2 SYDVKM. Trimming removed 6 bases at V and 3 bases at J, with 12 bases between. This CDR3 is 13 amino acids long.